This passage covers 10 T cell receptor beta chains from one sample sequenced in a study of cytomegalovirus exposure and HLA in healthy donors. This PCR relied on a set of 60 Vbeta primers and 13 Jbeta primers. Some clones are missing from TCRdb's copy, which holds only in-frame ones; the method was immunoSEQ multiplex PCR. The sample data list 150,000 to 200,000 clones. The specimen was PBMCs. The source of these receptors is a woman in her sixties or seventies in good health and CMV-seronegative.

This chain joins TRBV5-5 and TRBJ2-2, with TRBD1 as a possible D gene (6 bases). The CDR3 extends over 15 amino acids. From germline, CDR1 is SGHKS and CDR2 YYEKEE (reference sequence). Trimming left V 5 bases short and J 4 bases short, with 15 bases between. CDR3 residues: CASSARGGGTGELFF. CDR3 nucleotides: TGTGCCAGCAGTGCCAGGGGCGGAGGCACCGGGGAGCTGTTTTTT.

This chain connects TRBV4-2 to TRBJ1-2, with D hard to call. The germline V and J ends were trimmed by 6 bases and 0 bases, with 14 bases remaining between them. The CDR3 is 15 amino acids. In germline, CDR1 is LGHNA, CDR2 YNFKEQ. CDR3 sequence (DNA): TGTGCCAGCAGATCGTCGGGGTCAGCTAACTATGGCTACACCTTC. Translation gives CASRSSGSANYGYTF.

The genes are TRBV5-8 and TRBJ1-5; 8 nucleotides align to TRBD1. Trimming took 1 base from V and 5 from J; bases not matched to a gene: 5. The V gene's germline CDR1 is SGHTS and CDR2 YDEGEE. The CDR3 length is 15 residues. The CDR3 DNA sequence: TGTGCCAGCAGCTTGACACAGGGGGGAGATCAGCCCCAGCATTTT. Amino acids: CASSLTQGGDQPQHF.

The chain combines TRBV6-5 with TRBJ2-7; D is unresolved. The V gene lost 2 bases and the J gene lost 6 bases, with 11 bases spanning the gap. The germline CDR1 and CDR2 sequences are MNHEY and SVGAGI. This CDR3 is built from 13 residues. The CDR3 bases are TGTGCCAGCAGTTACATCAGTGGGCTCGAGCAGTACTTC. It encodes CASSYISGLEQYF.

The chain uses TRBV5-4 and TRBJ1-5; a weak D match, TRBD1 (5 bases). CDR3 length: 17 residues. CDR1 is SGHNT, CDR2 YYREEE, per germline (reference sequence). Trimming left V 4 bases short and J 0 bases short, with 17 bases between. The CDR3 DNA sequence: TGTGCCAGCAGCCCGGACGGGACTCTACATAGCAATCAGCCCCAGCATTTT. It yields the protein CASSPDGTLHSNQPQHF. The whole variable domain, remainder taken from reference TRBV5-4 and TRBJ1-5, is ETGVTQSPTHLIKTRGQQVTLRCSSQSGHNTVSWYQQALGQGPQFIFQYYREEENGRGNFPPRFSGLQFPNYSSELNVNALELDDSALYLCASSPDGTLHSNQPQHFGDGTRLSIL.

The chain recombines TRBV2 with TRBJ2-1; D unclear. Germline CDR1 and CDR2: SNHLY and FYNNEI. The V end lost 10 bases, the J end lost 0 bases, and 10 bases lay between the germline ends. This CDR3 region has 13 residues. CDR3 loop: CATGRSSYNEQFF. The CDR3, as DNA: TGTGCCACCGGCCGGAGCTCCTACAATGAGCAGTTCTTC.

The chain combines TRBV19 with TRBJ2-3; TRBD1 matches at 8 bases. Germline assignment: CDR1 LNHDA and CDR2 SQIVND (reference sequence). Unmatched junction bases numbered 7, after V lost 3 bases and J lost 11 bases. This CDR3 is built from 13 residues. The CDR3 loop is CASSILQGVGQYF. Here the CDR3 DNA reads TGTGCCAGTAGTATTTTACAGGGGGTAGGGCAGTATTTT.

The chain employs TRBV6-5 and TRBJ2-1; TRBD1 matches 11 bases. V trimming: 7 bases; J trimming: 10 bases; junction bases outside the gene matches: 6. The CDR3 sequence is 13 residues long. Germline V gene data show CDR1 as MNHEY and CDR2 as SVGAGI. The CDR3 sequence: CASTGQGVGEQFF. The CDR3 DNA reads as TGTGCCAGCACGGGACAGGGGGTTGGCGAGCAGTTCTTC.

The CDR3 region is CASSQGGWRYNEQFF. The CDR3 region has the DNA TGTGCCAGCAGCCAAGGGGGATGGAGGTACAATGAGCAGTTCTTC. The V and J genes are TRBV4-2 and TRBJ2-1, with D perhaps TRBD2 (5 bases). CDR3 length: 15 amino acids. Germline V gives CDR1 LGHNA, CDR2 YNFKEQ. V was trimmed by 1 base and J by 4 bases, leaving 11 bases between them.

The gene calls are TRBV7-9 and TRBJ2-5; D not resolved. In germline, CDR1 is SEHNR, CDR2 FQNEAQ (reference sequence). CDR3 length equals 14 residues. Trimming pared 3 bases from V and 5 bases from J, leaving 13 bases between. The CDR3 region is CASSLTPSRETQYF. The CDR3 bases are TGTGCCAGCAGCTTGACCCCGTCGCGGGAGACCCAGTACTTC.